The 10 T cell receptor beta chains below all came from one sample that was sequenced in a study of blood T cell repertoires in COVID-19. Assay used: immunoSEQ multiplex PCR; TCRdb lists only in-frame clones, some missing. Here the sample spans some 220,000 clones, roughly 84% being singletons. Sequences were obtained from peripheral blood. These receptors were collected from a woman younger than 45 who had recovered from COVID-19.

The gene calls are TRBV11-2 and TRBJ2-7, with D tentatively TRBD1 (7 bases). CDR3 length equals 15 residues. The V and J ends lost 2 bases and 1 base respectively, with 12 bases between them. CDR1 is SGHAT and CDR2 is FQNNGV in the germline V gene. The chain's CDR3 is CASSLWRGQSYEQYF. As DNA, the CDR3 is TGTGCCAGCAGCTTATGGAGGGGGCAGTCCTACGAGCAGTACTTC. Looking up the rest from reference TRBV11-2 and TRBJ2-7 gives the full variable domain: EAGVAQSPRYKIIEKRQSVAFWCNPISGHATLYWYQQILGQGPKLLIQFQNNGVVDDSQLPKDRFSAERLKGVDSTLKIQPAKLEDSAVYLCASSLWRGQSYEQYFGPGTRLTVT.

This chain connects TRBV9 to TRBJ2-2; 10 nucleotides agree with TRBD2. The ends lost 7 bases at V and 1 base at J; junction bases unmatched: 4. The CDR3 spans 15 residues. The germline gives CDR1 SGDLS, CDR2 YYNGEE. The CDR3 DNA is TGTGCCAGCGCAGCGGGAGGGCTGAACACCGGGGAGCTGTTTTTT. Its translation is CASAAGGLNTGELFF.

The CDR3 DNA sequence: TGTGCCAGCAGCCAGGATGCTGGACGCGGACTGACGGAGACCCAGTACTTC. Protein product: CASSQDAGRGLTETQYF. V usage is TRBV14 and J usage is TRBJ2-5; perhaps TRBD2 as D (5 bases). CDR1 is SGHDN, CDR2 FVKESK, per germline. Deletions cut 3 bases from V and 5 bases from J, with 22 bases between. The CDR3 has 17 amino acids.

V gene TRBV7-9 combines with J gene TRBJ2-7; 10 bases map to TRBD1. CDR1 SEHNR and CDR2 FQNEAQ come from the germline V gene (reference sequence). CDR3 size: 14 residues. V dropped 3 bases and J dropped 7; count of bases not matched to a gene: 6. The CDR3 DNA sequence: TGTGCCAGCAGCTTGACAGGGGGCCCCTTGGAGCAGTACTTC. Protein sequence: CASSLTGGPLEQYF.

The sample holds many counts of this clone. The CDR3 DNA reads as TGTGCCAGCAGCGCTTTGACAGGGCCGGACGGAAACACCATATATTTT. It encodes CASSALTGPDGNTIYF. V is TRBV9 and J is TRBJ1-3; 7 bases are a match to TRBD1. Losses at the gene ends were 3 bases for V and 4 bases for J; bases not matched to a gene: 10. CDR1 and CDR2 from the germline V gene are SGDLS and YYNGEE. The CDR3 length is 16 residues.

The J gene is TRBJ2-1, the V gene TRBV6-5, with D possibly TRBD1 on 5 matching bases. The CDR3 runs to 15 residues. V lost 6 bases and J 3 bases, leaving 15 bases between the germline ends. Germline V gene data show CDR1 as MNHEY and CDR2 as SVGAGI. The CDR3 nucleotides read TGTGCCAGCAGGGGTCGACAGCGTCTCTACAATGAGCAGTTCTTC. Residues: CASRGRQRLYNEQFF.

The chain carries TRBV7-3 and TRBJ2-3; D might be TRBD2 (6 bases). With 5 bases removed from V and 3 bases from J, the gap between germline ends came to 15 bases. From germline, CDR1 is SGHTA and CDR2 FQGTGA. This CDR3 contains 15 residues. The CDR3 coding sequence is TGTGCCAGCAGCCTCAACGGCCGGGGGACAGATACGCAGTATTTT. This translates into CASSLNGRGTDTQYF.

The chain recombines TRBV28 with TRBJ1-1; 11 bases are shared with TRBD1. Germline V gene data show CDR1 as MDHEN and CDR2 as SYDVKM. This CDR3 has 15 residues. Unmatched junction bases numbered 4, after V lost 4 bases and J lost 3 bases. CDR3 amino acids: CASSSDRGQDTEAFF. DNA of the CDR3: TGTGCCAGCAGTTCGGACAGGGGGCAGGACACTGAAGCTTTCTTT.

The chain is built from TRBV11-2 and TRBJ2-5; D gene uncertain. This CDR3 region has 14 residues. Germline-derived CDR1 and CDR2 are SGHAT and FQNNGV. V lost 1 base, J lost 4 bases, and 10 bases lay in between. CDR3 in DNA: TGTGCCAGCAGCTTAGTGGAGTTAGGAGAGACCCAGTACTTC. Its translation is CASSLVELGETQYF.

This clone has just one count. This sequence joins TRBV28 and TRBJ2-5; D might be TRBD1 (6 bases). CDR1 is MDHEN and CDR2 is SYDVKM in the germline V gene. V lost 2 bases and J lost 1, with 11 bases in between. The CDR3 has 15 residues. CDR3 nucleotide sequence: TGTGCCAGCAGTTTAGGGGGCCCAGGCCAAGAGACCCAGTACTTC. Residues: CASSLGGPGQETQYF.